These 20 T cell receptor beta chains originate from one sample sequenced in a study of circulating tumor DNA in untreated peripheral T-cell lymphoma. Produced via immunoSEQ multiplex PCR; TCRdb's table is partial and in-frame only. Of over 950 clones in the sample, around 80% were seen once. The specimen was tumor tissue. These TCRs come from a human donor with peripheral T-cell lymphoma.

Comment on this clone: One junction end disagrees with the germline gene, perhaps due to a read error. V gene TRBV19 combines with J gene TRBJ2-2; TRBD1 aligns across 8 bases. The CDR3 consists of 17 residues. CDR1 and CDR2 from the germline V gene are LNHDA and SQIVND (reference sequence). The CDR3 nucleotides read TGTGCCAGTACCAATAGGGGCAGGGGGCGCAGCACCGGAGAGCTGTTTTTT. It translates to CASTNRGRGRSTGELFF.

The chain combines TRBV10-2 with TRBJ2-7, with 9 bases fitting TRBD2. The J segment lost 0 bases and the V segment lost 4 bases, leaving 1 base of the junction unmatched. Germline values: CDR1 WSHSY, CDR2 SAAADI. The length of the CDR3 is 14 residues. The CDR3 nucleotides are TGCGCCAGCAGTGCTAGCGGGGACTCCTACGAGCAGTACTTC. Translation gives CASSASGDSYEQYF.

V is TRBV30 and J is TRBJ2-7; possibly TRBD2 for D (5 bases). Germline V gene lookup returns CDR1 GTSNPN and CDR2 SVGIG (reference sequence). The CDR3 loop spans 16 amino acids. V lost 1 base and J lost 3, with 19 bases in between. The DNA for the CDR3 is TGTGCCTGGAGTGAGACGACTAAAAGATTTTTCTACGAGCAGTACTTC. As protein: CAWSETTKRFFYEQYF.

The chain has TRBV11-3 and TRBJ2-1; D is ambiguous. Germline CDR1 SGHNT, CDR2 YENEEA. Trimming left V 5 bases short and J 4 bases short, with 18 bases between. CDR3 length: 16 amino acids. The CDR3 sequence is CASSTLTVYLYNEQFF. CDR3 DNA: TGTGCCAGCAGCACCTTGACTGTCTACCTTTACAATGAGCAGTTCTTC.

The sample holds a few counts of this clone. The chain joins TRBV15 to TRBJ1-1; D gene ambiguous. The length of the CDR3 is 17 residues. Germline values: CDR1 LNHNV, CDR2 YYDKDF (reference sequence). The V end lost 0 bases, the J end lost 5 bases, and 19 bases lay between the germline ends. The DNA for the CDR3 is TGTGCCACCAGCAGAGATCGTTATGGGTTTAGGTTAACTGAAGCTTTCTTT. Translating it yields CATSRDRYGFRLTEAFF. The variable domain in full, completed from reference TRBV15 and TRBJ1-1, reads DAMVIQNPRYQVTQFGKPVTLSCSQTLNHNVMYWYQQKSSQAPKLLFHYYDKDFNNEADTPDNFQSRRPNTSFCFLDIRSPGLGDTAMYLCATSRDRYGFRLTEAFFGQGTRLTVV.

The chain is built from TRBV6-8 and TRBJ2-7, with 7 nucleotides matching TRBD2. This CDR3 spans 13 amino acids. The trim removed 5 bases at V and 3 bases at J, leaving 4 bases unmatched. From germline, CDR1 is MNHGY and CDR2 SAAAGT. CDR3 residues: CASSGWDYYEQYF. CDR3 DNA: TGTGCCAGCAGTGGATGGGACTACTACGAGCAGTACTTC.

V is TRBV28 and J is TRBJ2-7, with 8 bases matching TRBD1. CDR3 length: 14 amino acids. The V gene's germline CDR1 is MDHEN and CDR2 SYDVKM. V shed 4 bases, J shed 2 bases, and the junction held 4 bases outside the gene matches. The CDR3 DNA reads TGTGCCAGCAGTTCGGGACAGGATCCCTACGAGCAGTACTTC. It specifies CASSSGQDPYEQYF.

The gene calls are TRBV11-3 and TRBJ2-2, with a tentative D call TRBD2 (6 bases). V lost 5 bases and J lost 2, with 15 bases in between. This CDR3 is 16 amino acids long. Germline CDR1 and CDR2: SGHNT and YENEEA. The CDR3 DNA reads TGTGCCAGCAGCCACGGTGGGCGGGGTAACACCGGGGAGCTGTTTTTT. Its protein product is CASSHGGRGNTGELFF.

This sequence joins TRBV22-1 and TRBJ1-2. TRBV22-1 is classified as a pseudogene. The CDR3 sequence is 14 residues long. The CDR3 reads CASSLKSRDYGYTF. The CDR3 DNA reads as TGTGCCAGCAGTTTAAAGAGTAGGGACTATGGCTACACCTTC.

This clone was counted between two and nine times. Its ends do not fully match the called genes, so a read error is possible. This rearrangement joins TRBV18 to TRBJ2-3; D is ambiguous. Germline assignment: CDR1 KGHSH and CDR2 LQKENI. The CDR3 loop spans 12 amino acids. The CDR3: CVSSPIAGTQYF. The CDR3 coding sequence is TGTGTCAGCTCACCTATCGCAGGCACGCAGTATTTT.

The CDR3 DNA sequence: TGTGCCAGCAGTGTGAATTACCGTGGCTACACCTTC. Translating it yields CASSVNYRGYTF. V usage is TRBV25-1 and J usage is TRBJ1-2; no definite D call. Per germline, CDR1 MGHDK and CDR2 SYGVNS. V lost 4 bases, J lost 7 bases, and 10 bases lay in between. The length of the CDR3 is 12 residues.

CDR3 region: CASSATGRNTEAFF. CDR3 nucleotide sequence: TGTGCCAGTAGTGCAACCGGACGGAACACTGAAGCTTTCTTT. The chain uses TRBV19 and TRBJ1-1; D remains ambiguous. The germline CDR1 and CDR2 sequences are LNHDA and SQIVND (reference sequence). The CDR3 spans 14 residues. With 5 bases removed from V and 1 base from J, the gap between germline ends came to 11 bases.

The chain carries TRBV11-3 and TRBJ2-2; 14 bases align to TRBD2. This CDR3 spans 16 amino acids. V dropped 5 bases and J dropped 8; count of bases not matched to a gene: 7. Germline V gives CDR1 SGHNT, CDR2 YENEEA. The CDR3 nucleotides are TGTGCCAGCAGCACAGGACTAGCGGGAGGAGCAGGGGAGCTGTTTTTT. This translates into CASSTGLAGGAGELFF.

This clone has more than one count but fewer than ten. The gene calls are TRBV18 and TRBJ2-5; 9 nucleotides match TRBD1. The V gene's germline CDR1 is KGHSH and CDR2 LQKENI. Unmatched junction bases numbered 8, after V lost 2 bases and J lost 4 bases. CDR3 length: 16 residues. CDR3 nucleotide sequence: TGTGCCAGCTCACCAAGGGGACAGGGTCCCGGAGAGACCCAGTACTTC. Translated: CASSPRGQGPGETQYF.

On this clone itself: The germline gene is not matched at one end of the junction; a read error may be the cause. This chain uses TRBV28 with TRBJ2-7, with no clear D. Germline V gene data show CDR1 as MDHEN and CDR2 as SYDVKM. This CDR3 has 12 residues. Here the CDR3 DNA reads TGTGCCAGCAGTTTAGCCTTTTACGAGCAGTACTTT. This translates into CASSLAFYEQYF.

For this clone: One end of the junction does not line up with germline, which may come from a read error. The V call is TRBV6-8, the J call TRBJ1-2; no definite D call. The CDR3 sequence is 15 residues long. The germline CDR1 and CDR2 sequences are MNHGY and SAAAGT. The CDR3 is CAISGLKGLNYGYTF. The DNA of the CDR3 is TGTGCCATCAGTGGTTTGAAGGGTCTTAACTATGGCTACACCTTC.

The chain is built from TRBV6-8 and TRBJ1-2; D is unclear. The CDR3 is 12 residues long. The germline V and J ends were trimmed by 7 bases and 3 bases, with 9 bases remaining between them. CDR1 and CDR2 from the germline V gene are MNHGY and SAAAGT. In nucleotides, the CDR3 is TGTGCCAGCACTCGGAGAGACTATGGCTACACCTTC. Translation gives CASTRRDYGYTF.

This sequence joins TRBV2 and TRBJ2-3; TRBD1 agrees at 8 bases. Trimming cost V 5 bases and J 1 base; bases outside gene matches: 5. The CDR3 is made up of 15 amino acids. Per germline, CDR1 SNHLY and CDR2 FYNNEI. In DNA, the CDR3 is TGTGCCAGCAGTCGATCGACAGGGGGCACAGATACGCAGTATTTT. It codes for CASSRSTGGTDTQYF. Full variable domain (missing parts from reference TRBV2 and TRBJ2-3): EPEVTQTPSHQVTQMGQEVILRCVPISNHLYFYWYRQILGQKVEFLVSFYNNEISEKSEIFDDQFSVERPDGSNFTLKIRSTKLEDSAMYFCASSRSTGGTDTQYFGPGTRLTVL.

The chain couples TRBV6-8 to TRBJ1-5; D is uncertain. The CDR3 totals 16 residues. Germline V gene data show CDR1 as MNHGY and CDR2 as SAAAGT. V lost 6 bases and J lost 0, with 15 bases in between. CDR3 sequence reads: CASSGRGRYSNQPQHF. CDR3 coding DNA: TGTGCCAGCAGCGGGAGAGGGAGATATAGCAATCAGCCCCAGCATTTT.

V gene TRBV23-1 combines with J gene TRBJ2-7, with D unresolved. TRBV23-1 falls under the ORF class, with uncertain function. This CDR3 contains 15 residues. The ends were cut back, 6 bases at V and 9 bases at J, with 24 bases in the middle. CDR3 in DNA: TGCGCCAGCAGCCAAGATCTGAGCTTACCGCTGGGGCAGTACTTC. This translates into CASSQDLSLPLGQYF.